This T cell receptor beta chain was retrieved from a study of shared clonotypes between healthy human individuals. In germline, CDR1 is SGHDT, CDR2 YYEEEE. There are 13 residues in the CDR3. V lost 7 bases and J lost 1, with 9 bases in between. The protocol was immunoSEQ multiplex PCR, while the TCRdb copy is restricted to in-frame clones and leaves out a portion. The sample has about 1.9 million clones; roughly 93% are singletons. Positive CCR7 selection of CD45RO-negative cells yielded the naive CD8 cells, and terminally differentiated effector memory CD45RA+ cells were excluded. The healthy adult donors were HIV-negative and reported no recent acute infections or vaccinations. Study observations and caveats: The study generally estimated greater richness for naive than memory subsets.

With respect to this clone: Its target is not known.

This TCR came from a man aged 18 to 29 in good health. Some clones in this sample may be carry-over from other donors' samples. Sequencing was carried out using naive CD8+ T cells from PBMCs. J is TRBJ1-3 and V is TRBV5-6; no reliable D call. The CDR3 reads CASHLGSGNTIYF. CDR3 sequence (DNA): TGTGCCAGCCACCTAGGGTCTGGAAACACCATATATTTT.